This TCR beta chain was recovered during a study of T cell changes during pregnancy in multiple sclerosis. The germline V gene encodes CDR1 SGHKS and CDR2 YYEKEE (reference sequence). The CDR3 consists of 12 residues. Deletions cut 0 bases from V and 4 bases from J, with 4 bases between. Libraries were prepared by immunoSEQ multiplex PCR; TCRdb keeps only in-frame clonotypes and omits some of them. The sample holds around 30,000 clones, approximately 90% seen once. This clone has only a few counts. Source: CD8+ T cells from peripheral blood mononuclear cells, taken in the third trimester of pregnancy. This sequence joins TRBV5-5 and TRBJ1-1; D not resolved. This clonotype was obtained from a female donor with multiple sclerosis, enrolled in a pregnancy study. The chain's CDR3 is CASSLGSTEAFF. CDR3 DNA: TGTGCCAGCAGCTTGGGCAGCACTGAAGCTTTCTTT.